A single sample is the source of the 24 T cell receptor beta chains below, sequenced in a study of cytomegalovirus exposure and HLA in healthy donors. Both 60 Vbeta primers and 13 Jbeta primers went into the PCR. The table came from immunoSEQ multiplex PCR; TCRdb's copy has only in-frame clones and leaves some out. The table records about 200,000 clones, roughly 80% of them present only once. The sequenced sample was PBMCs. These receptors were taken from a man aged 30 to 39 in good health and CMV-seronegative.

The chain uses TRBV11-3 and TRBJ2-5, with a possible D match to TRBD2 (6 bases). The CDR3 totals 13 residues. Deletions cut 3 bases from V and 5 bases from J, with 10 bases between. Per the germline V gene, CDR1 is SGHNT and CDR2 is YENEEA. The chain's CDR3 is CASSLAGRETQYF. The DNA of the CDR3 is TGTGCCAGCAGCTTGGCGGGGCGGGAGACCCAGTACTTC.

The CDR3 reads CASRWDRDMRPGYNEQFF. The CDR3 DNA reads as TGTGCCAGCAGGTGGGACAGGGATATGCGCCCTGGCTACAATGAGCAGTTCTTC. The V and J genes are TRBV2 and TRBJ2-1, with 9 bases that match TRBD1. From germline, CDR1 is SNHLY and CDR2 FYNNEI. CDR3 length: 18 residues. V lost 6 bases to trimming and J lost 3 bases; unmatched junction nucleotides: 15.

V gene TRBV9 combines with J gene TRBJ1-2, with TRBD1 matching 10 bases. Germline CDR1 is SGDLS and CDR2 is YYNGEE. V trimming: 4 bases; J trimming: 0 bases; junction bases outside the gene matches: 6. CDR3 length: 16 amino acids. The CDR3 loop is CASSTRDRGSNYGYTF. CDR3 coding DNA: TGTGCCAGCAGCACCCGGGACAGGGGCTCTAACTATGGCTACACCTTC.

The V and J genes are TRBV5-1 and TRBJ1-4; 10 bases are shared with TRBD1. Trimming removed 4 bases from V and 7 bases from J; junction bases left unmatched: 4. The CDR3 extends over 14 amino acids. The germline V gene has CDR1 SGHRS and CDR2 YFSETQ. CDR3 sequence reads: CASSQDRGGEKLFF. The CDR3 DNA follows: TGCGCCAGCAGCCAGGACAGGGGGGGTGAAAAACTGTTTTTT.

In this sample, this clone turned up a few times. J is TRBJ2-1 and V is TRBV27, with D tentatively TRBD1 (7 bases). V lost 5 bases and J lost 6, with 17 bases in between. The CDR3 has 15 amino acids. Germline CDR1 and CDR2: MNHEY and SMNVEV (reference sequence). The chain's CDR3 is CASSIDRAGFNEQFF. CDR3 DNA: TGTGCCAGCAGTATAGACAGGGCGGGGTTCAATGAGCAGTTCTTC.

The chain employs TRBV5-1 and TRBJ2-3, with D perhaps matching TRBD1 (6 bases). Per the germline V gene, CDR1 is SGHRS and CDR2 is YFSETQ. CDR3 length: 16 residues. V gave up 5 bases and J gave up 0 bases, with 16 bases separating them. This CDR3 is CASRSGVSGSTDTQYF. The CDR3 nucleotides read TGCGCCAGCAGATCAGGGGTGAGCGGTAGCACAGATACGCAGTATTTT.

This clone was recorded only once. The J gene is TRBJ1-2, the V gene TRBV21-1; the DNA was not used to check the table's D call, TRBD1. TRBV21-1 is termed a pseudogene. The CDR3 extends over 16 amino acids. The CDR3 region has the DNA TGTGCCAGCAGCAGAGAGGACAGTCAACCTTACTATGGCTACACCTTC. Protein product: CASSREDSQPYYGYTF.

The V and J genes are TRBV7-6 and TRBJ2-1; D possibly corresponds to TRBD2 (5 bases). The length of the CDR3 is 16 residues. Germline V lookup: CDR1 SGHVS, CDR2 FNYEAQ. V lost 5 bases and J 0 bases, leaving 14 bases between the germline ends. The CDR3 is CASSRRTVDSYNEQFF. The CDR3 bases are TGTGCCAGCAGCCGGAGGACTGTCGACTCCTACAATGAGCAGTTCTTC.

CDR3 amino acids: CASSATGEQFF. The CDR3 DNA sequence: TGTGCCAGCAGCGCGACAGGCGAGCAGTTCTTC. The J gene is TRBJ2-1, the V gene TRBV9; TRBD1 is a possible D gene (6 bases). Germline V lookup: CDR1 SGDLS, CDR2 YYNGEE. Trimming cost V 3 bases and J 10 bases, with 8 bases left between them. CDR3 length: 11 amino acids. Looking up the rest from reference TRBV9 and TRBJ2-1 gives the full variable domain: DSGVTQTPKHLITATGQRVTLRCSPRSGDLSVYWYQQSLDQGLQFLIQYYNGEERAKGNILERFSAQQFPDLHSELNLSSLELGDSALYFCASSATGEQFFGPGTRLTVL.

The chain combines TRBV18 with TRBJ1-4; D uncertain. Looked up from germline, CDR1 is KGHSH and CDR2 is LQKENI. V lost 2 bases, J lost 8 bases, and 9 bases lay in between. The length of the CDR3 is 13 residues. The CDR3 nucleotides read TGTGCCAGCTCACCAGGGCTTCACGAAAAACTGTTTTTT. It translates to CASSPGLHEKLFF.

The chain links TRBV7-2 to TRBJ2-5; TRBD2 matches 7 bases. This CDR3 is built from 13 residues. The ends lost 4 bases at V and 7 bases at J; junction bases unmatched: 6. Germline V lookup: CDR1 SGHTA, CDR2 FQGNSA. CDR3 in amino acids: CASSSDSGGTQYF. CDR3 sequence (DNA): TGTGCCAGCAGCTCCGATTCGGGAGGGACCCAGTACTTC.

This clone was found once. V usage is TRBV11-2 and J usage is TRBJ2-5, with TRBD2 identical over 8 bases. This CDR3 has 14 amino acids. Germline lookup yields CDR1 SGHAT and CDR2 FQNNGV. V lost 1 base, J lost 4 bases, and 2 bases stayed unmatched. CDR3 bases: TGTGCCAGCAGCTTAGGGCGGGAGGCAGAGACCCAGTACTTC. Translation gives CASSLGREAETQYF. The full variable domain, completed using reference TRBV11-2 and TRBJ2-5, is EAGVAQSPRYKIIEKRQSVAFWCNPISGHATLYWYQQILGQGPKLLIQFQNNGVVDDSQLPKDRFSAERLKGVDSTLKIQPAKLEDSAVYLCASSLGREAETQYFGPGTRLLVL.

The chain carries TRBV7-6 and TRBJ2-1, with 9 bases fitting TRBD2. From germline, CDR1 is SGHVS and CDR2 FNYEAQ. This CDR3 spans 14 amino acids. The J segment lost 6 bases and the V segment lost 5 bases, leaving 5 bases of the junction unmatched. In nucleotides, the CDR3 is TGTGCCAGCAGCACGCGGGGGGGACTCAATGAGCAGTTCTTC. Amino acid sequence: CASSTRGGLNEQFF.

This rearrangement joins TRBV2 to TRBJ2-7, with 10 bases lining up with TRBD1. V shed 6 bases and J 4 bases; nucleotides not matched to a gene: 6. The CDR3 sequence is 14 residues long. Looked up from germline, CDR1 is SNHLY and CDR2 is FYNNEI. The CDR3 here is CASRSRQGAYEQYF. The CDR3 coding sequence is TGTGCCAGCAGGAGTCGACAGGGGGCATACGAGCAGTACTTC.

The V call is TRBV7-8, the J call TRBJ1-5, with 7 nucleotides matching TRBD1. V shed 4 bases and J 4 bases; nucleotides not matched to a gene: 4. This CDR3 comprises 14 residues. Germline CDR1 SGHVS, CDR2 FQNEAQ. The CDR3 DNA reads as TGTGCCAGCAGCTCTACACAGGGGAATCAGCCCCAGCATTTT. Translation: CASSSTQGNQPQHF. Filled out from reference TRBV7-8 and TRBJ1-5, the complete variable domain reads GAGVSQSPRYKVAKRGQDVALRCDPISGHVSLFWYQQALGQGPEFLTYFQNEAQLDKSGLPSDRFFAERPEGSVSTLKIQRTQQEDSAVYLCASSSTQGNQPQHFGDGTRLSIL.

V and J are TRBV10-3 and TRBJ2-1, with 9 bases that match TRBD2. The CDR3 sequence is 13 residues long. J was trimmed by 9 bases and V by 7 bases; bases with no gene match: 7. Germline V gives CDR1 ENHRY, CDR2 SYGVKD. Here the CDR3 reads CAITGGGDFEQFF. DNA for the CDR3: TGTGCCATCACGGGCGGGGGGGATTTTGAGCAGTTCTTC.

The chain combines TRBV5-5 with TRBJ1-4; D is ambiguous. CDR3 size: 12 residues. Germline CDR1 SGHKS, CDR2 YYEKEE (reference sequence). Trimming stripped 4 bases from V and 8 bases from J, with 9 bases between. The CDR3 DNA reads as TGTGCCAGCAGCCCCGTCGGGGAAAAACTGTTTTTT. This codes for CASSPVGEKLFF.

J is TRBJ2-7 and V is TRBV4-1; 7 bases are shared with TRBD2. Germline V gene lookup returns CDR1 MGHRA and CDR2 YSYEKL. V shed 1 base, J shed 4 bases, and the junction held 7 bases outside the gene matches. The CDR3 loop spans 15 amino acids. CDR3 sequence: CASSQVTSALYEQYF. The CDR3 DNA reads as TGCGCCAGCAGCCAAGTTACTAGCGCTCTTTACGAGCAGTACTTC.

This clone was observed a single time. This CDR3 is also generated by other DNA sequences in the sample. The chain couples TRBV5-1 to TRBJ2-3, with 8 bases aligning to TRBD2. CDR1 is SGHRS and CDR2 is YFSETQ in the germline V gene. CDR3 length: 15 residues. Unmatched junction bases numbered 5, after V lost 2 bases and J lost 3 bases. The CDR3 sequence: CASSLTGGSTDTQYF. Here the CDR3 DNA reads TGCGCCAGCAGCTTAACGGGGGGGTCGACAGATACGCAGTATTTT.

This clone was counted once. CDR3 residues: CASSPKGGAEAFF. In nucleotides, the CDR3 is TGTGCCAGCTCACCAAAGGGGGGGGCTGAAGCTTTCTTT. The chain is built from TRBV18 and TRBJ1-1; a weak D match, TRBD1 (6 bases). CDR3 length: 13 amino acids. The V end was cut by 2 bases, the J end by 6 bases, with 10 bases between. Germline-derived CDR1 and CDR2 are KGHSH and LQKENI.

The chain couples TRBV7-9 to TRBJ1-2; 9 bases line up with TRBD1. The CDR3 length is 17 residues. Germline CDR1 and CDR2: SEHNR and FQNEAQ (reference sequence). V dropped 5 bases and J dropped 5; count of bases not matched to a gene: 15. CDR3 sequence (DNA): TGTGCCAGCAGCCCCTACAGGGGGCGCCGGAATTCGTATGGCTACACCTTC. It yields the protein CASSPYRGRRNSYGYTF. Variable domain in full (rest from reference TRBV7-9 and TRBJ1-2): DTGVSQNPRHKITKRGQNVTFRCDPISEHNRLYWYRQTLGQGPEFLTYFQNEAQLEKSRLLSDRFSAERPKGSFSTLEIQRTEQGDSAMYLCASSPYRGRRNSYGYTFGSGTRLTVV.

The CDR3 DNA is TGTGCCAGCAGCCTGGGACAGTCAACTAATGAAAAACTGTTTTTT. Its protein product is CASSLGQSTNEKLFF. The chain couples TRBV7-2 to TRBJ1-4, with TRBD1 matching over 7 bases. Per germline, CDR1 SGHTA and CDR2 FQGNSA. The CDR3 has 15 amino acids. The trim removed 5 bases at V and 0 bases at J, leaving 3 bases unmatched. Supplemented by reference TRBV7-2 and TRBJ1-4, the full variable domain reads GAGVSQSPSNKVTEKGKDVELRCDPISGHTALYWYRQSLGQGLEFLIYFQGNSAPDKSGLPSDRFSAERTGGSVSTLTIQRTQQEDSAVYLCASSLGQSTNEKLFFGSGTQLSVL.

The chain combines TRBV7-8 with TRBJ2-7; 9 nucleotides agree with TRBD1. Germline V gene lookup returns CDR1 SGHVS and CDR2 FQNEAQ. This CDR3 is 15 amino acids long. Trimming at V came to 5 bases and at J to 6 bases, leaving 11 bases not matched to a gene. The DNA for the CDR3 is TGTGCCAGCAGCCCCCAGGGACAGGGTTCACTCGAGCAGTACTTC. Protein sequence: CASSPQGQGSLEQYF.

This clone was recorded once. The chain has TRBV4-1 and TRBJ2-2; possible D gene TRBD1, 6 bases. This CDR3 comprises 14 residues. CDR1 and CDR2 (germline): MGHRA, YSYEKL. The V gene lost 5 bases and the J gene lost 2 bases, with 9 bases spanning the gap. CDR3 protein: CASSWGQNTGELFF. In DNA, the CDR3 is TGCGCCAGCAGCTGGGGACAAAACACCGGGGAGCTGTTTTTT.